The entry below describes one T cell receptor beta chain. In the source study's methods: Amplification of reference gene primers was used by the study to estimate nucleated cell counts. The repertoire was sequenced with immunoSEQ multiplex PCR; TCRdb's copy has only in-frame clones and lacks some. D and trimming come from the DNA, and the V and J calls and clone size come from that table. The repertoire consists of tens of thousands of clones, with around 79% occurring once and the leading ten covering around 5%. The CDR3 is made up of 10 amino acids. Trimming removed 3 bases from V and 12 bases from J, with 9 bases in between. CDR1 is DFQATT and CDR2 is SNEGSKA in the germline V gene (reference sequence). This entry belongs to a study of blood T cell repertoires in COVID-19. Study-level background: Whether acute or convalescent, the COVID-19 samples came from the United States, Italy and Spain. T cells, B-cell-depleted T cells, or PBMCs provided the cDNA or gDNA that served as material.

This chain connects TRBV20-1 to TRBJ1-5, with D unclear. The sequenced material came from peripheral blood. The receptor's source is a human donor in a cohort sampled during active COVID-19. CDR3 amino acids: CSASVSLQHF. CDR3 nucleotide sequence: TGCAGTGCTAGTGTATCTCTCCAGCATTTT.